This entry describes one T cell receptor beta chain. Antigen specificity is unknown. The method was immunoSEQ multiplex PCR; TCRdb's version includes in-frame clones alone and lacks a portion of them. This repertoire shows around 40,000 clones, roughly 91% found once; its top ten account for about an eighth. This specimen comes from a study of OX40 agonist ivuxolimab in advanced cancers. As for the study in general: The study gave patients intravenous ivuxolimab at 0.01 to 10 mg/kg every 2 weeks. One hepatocellular carcinoma and a couple of cutaneous melanoma patients partially responded. Study-level results: The mean number of expanded clones was higher in CD8+ T cells than in CD4+. Some nonresponders likewise displayed low normalized T-cell clonal expansion.

The V gene lost 2 bases and the J gene lost 5 bases, with 10 bases spanning the gap. This CDR3 contains 13 residues. Germline V gene data show CDR1 as SGHRS and CDR2 as YFSETQ. This chain joins TRBV5-1 and TRBJ1-1; weak D call: TRBD1 (5 bases). This clonotype was sampled from an adult with an advanced solid tumor such as melanoma, head and neck, liver or kidney cancer. The sequences come from CD4+ or CD8+ T cells sorted from blood, collected in a trial of the OX40 agonist ivuxolimab. This CDR3 is CASSFAGRTEAFF. DNA of the CDR3: TGCGCCAGCAGCTTTGCAGGGAGGACTGAAGCTTTCTTT.